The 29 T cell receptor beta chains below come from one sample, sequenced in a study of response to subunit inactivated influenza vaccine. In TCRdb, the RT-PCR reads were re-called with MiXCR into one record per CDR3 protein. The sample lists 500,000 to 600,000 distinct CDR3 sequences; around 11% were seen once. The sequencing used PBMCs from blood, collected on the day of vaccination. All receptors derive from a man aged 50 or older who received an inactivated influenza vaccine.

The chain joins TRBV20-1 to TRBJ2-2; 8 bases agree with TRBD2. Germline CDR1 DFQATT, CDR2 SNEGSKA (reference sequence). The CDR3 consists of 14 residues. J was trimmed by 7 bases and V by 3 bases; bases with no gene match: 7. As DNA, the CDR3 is TGCAGTGCTAGCCTCGGGGGGGCCGGCGGGGAGCTGTTTTTT. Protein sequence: CSASLGGAGGELFF.

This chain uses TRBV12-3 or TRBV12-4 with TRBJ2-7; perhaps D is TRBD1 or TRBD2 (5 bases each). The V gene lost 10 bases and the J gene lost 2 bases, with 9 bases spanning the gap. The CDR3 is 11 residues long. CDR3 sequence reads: CATGTPYEQYF. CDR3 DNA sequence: TGTGCCACCGGGACCCCCTACGAGCAGTACTTC.

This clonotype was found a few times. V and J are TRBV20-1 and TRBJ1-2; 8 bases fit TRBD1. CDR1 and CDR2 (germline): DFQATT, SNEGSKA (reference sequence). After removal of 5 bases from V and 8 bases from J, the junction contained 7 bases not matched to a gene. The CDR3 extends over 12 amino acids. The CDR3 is CSALDRDNGYTF. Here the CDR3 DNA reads TGCAGTGCTCTGGACAGGGATAACGGCTACACCTTC.

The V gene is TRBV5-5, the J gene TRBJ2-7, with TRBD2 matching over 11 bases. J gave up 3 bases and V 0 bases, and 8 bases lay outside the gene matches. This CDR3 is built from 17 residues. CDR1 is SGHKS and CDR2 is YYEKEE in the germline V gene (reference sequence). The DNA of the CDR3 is TGTGCCAGCAGCTTGGGCCCTACTAGCGGGAGATTCTACGAGCAGTACTTC. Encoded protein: CASSLGPTSGRFYEQYF.

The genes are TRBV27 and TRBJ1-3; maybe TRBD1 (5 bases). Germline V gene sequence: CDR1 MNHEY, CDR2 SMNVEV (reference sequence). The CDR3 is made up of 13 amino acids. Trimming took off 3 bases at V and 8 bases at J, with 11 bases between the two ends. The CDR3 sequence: CASSFRGGHTIYF. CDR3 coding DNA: TGTGCCAGCAGTTTCCGTGGGGGACACACCATATATTTT.

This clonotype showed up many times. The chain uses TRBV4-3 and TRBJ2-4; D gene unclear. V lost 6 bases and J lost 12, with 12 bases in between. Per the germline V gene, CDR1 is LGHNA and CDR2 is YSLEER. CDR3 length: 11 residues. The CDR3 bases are TGCGCCAGCAGGCAGGAGTACCCTCAGTACTTC. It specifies CASRQEYPQYF.

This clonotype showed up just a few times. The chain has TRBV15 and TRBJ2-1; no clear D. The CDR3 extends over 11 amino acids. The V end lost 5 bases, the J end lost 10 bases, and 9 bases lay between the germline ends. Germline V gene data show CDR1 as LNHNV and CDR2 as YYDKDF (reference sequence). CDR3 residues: CATSRTEEQFF. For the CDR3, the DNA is TGTGCCACCAGCCGCACGGAGGAGCAGTTCTTC.

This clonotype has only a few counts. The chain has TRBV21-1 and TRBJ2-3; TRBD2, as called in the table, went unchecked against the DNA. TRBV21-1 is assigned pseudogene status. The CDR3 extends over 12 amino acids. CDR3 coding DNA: TGTCCCCAGAGCGGGAGACTCGATACGCAGTATTTT. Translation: CPQSGRLDTQYF.

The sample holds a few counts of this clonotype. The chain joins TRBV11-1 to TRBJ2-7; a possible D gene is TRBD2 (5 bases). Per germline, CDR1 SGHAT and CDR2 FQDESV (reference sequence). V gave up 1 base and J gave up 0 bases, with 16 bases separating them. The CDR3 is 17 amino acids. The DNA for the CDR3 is TGTGCCAGCAGCTTAGGACTCTGGACTGTAAGCTCCTACGAGCAGTACTTC. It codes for CASSLGLWTVSSYEQYF.

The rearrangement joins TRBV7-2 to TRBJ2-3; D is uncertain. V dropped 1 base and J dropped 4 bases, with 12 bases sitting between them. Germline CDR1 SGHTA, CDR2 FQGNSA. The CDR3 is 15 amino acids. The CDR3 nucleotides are TGTGCCAGCAGCTTAGATCCGGTGGTATCAGATACGCAGTATTTT. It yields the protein CASSLDPVVSDTQYF. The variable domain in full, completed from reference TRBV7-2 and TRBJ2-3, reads GAGVSQSPSNKVTEKGKDVELRCDPISGHTALYWYRQSLGQGLEFLIYFQGNSAPDKSGLPSDRFSAERTGGSVSTLTIQRTQQEDSAVYLCASSLDPVVSDTQYFGPGTRLTVL.

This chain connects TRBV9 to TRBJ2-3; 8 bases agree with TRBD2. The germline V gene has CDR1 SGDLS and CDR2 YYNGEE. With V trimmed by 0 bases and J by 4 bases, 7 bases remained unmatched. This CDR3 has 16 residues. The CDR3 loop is CASSVVSGGPADTQYF. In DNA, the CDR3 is TGTGCCAGCAGCGTAGTCTCGGGAGGGCCCGCAGATACGCAGTATTTT.

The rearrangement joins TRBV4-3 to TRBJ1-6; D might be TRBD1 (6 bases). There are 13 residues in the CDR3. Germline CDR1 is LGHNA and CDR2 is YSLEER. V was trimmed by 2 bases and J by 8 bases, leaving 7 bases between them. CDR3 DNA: TGCGCCAGCAGCCAAAACAGGGATTCACCCCTCCACTTT. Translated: CASSQNRDSPLHF.

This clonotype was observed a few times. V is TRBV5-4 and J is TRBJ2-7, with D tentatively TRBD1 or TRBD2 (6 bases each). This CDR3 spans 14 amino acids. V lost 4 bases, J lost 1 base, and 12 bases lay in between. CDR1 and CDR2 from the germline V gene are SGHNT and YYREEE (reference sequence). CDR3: CASSGGDKSYEQYF. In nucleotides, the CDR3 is TGTGCCAGCAGCGGAGGGGACAAGTCCTACGAGCAGTACTTC.

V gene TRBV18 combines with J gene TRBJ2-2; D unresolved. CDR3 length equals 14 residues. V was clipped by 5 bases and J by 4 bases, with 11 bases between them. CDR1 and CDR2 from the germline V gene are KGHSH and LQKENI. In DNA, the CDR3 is TGTGCCAGCTCATCAGACACCCGCACCGGGGAGCTGTTTTTT. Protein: CASSSDTRTGELFF.

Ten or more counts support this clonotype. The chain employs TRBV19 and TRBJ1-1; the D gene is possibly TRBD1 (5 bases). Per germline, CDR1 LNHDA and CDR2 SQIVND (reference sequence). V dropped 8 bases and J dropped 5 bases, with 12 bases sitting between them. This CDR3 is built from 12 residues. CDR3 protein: CASRGGGTEAFF. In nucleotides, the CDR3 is TGTGCCAGTCGCGGGGGGGGTACTGAAGCTTTCTTT. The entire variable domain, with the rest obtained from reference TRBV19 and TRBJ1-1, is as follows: DGGITQSPKYLFRKEGQNVTLSCEQNLNHDAMYWYRQDPGQGLRLIYYSQIVNDFQKGDIAEGYSVSREKKESFPLTVTSAQKNPTAFYLCASRGGGTEAFFGQGTRLTVV.

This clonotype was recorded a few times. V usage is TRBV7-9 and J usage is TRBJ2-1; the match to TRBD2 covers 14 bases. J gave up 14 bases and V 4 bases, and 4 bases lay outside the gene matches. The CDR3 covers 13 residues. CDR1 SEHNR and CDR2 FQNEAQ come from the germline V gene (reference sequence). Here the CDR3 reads CASSSGTSGREFF. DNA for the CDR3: TGTGCCAGCAGCTCCGGGACTAGCGGGAGAGAGTTCTTC.

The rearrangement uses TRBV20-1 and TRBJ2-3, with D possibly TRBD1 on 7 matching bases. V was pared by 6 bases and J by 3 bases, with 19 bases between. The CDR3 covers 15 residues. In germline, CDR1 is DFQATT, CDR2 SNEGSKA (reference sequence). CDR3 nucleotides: TGCAGTGCCCGGAGGGGGCAGGGGAGGACAGATACGCAGTATTTT. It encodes CSARRGQGRTDTQYF.

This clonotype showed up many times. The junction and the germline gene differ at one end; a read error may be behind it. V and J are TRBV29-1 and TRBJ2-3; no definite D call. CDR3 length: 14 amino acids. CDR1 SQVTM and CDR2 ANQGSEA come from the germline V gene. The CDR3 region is CSVQEVTYTDTQYF. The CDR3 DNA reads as TGCAGCGTTCAAGAGGTGACATACACAGATACGCAGTATTTT.

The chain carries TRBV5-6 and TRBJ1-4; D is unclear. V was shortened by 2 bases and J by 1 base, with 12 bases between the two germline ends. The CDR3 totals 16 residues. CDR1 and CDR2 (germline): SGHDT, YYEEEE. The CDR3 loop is CASSFTLGRTNEKLFF. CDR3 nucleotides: TGTGCCAGCAGCTTCACGCTGGGCAGAACTAATGAAAAACTGTTTTTT.

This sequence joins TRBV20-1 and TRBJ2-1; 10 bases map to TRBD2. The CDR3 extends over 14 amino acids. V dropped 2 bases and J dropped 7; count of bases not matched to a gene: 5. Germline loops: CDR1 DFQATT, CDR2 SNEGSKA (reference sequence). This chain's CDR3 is CSARLAGVRNEQFF. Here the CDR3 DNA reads TGCAGTGCTAGACTAGCGGGAGTGAGGAATGAGCAGTTCTTC.

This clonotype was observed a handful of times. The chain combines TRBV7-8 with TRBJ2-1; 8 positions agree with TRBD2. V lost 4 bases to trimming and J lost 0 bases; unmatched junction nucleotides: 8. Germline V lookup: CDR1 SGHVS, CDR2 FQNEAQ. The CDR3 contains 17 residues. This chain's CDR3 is CASSSLVGGASYNEQFF. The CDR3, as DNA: TGTGCCAGCAGCTCGTTGGTCGGGGGGGCCTCCTACAATGAGCAGTTCTTC.

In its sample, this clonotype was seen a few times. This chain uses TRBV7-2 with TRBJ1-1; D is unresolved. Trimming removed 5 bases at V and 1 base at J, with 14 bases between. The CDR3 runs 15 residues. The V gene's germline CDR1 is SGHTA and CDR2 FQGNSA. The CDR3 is CASSPLGIGNTEAFF. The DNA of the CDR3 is TGTGCCAGCAGCCCCCTGGGGATAGGGAACACTGAAGCTTTCTTT.

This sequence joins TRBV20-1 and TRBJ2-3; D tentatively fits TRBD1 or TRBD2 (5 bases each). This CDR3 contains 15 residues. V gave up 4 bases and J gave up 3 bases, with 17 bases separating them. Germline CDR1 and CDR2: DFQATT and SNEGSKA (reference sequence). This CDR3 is CSANPGSSNTDTQYF. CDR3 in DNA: TGCAGTGCTAATCCAGGGAGCTCAAATACAGATACGCAGTATTTT.

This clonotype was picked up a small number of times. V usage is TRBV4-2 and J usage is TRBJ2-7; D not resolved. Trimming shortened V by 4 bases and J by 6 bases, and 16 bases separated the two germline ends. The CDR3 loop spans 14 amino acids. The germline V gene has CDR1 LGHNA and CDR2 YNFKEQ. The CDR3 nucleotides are TGTGCCAGCAGCCCCGATCCCGGTCCTTTCGAGCAGTACTTC. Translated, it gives CASSPDPGPFEQYF.

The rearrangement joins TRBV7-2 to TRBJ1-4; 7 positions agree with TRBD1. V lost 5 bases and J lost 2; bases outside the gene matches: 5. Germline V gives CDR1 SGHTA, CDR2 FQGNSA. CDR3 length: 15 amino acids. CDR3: CASSPGGRTNEKLFF. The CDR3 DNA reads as TGTGCCAGCAGCCCAGGGGGACGGACTAATGAAAAACTGTTTTTT. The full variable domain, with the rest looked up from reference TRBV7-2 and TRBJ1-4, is GAGVSQSPSNKVTEKGKDVELRCDPISGHTALYWYRQSLGQGLEFLIYFQGNSAPDKSGLPSDRFSAERTGGSVSTLTIQRTQQEDSAVYLCASSPGGRTNEKLFFGSGTQLSVL.

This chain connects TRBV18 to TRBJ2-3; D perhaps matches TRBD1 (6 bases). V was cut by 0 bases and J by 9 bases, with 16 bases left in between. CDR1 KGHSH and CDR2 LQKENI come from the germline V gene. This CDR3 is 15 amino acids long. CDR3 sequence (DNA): TGTGCCAGCTCACCACCCGACAGGTCAGATGTGACGCAGTATTTT. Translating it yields CASSPPDRSDVTQYF.

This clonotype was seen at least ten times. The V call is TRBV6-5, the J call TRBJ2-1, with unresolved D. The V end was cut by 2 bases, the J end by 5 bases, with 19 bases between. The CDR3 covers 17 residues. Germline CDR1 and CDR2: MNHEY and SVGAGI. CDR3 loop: CASSYTQDLPHHNEQFF. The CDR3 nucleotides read TGTGCCAGCAGTTACACCCAGGACCTACCCCACCACAATGAGCAGTTCTTC.

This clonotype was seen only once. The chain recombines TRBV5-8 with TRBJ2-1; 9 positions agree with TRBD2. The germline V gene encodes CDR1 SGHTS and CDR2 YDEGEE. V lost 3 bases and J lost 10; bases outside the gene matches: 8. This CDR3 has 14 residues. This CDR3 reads CASSWGLAGPEQFF. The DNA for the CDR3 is TGTGCCAGCAGCTGGGGGCTAGCGGGGCCGGAGCAGTTCTTC.

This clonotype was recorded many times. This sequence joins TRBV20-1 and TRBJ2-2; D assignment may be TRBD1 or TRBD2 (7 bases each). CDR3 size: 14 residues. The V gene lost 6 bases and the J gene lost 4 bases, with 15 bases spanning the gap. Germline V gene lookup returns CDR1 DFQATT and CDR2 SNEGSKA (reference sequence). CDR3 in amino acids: CSAPDREGTGELFF. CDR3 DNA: TGCAGTGCCCCCGACAGGGAGGGCACCGGGGAGCTGTTTTTT.